One and the same sample provided the 25 T cell receptor beta chains below, sequenced in a study of T cell changes during pregnancy in multiple sclerosis. Sequencing was performed with immunoSEQ multiplex PCR; in TCRdb, only in-frame clones are kept and a portion is missing. The sample includes 60,000 to 85,000 clones, approximately 90% seen only once; the top ten take roughly 1.4%. The sample consisted of peripheral blood, taken in the second trimester of pregnancy. The receptors here all came from a female donor with multiple sclerosis, enrolled in a pregnancy study.

The J gene is TRBJ2-7, the V gene TRBV19; 7 nucleotides match TRBD2. The junction had 4 bases not matched to a gene; V was cut back by 3 bases and J by 2 bases. Germline CDR1 LNHDA, CDR2 SQIVND (reference sequence). CDR3 length: 14 residues. This CDR3 is CASSIGEGPYEQYF. The CDR3 DNA sequence: TGTGCCAGTAGTATTGGGGAGGGTCCCTACGAGCAGTACTTC.

This rearrangement joins TRBV19 to TRBJ1-4; 12 bases agree with TRBD1. The V and J ends lost 3 bases and 6 bases, in that order; junction bases with no gene match: 8. The CDR3 spans 17 residues. CDR1 and CDR2 from the germline V gene are LNHDA and SQIVND (reference sequence). Here the CDR3 DNA reads TGTGCCAGTAGTATCCGGGACAGGGGGCGAAAGGATGAAAAACTGTTTTTT. This gives the protein CASSIRDRGRKDEKLFF.

J is TRBJ2-4 and V is TRBV27; tentatively, D is TRBD1 (6 bases). The CDR3 length is 19 residues. Trimming removed 4 bases at V and 0 bases at J, with 22 bases between. Germline CDR1 reads MNHEY; CDR2 reads SMNVEV (reference sequence). As DNA, the CDR3 is TGTGCCAGCAGTTCTGTCACAGGGCCCCTATTAATAGCCAAAAACATTCAGTACTTC. This encodes CASSSVTGPLLIAKNIQYF.

This chain connects TRBV7-6 to TRBJ1-5, with a possible D match to TRBD1 (5 bases). Germline CDR1 SGHVS, CDR2 FNYEAQ. The CDR3 extends over 13 amino acids. V was clipped by 3 bases and J by 8 bases, with 11 bases between them. This CDR3 reads CASSLGPTEPQHF. The CDR3 region has the DNA TGTGCCAGCAGCTTGGGGCCAACAGAGCCCCAGCATTTT.

This chain joins TRBV29-1 and TRBJ2-1; possible D gene TRBD2, 6 bases. The CDR3 totals 14 residues. The V gene's germline CDR1 is SQVTM and CDR2 ANQGSEA. V was pared by 4 bases and J by 5 bases, with 15 bases between. The CDR3 DNA reads TGCAGCGTTGGAAGAGCGGAGGGGAACAATGAGCAGTTCTTC. The encoded protein is CSVGRAEGNNEQFF.

The J gene is TRBJ1-1, the V gene TRBV5-1, with TRBD1 matching over 9 bases. CDR1 SGHRS and CDR2 YFSETQ come from the germline V gene. V shed 4 bases, J shed 7 bases, and the junction held 5 bases outside the gene matches. This CDR3 comprises 13 residues. The CDR3 DNA sequence: TGCGCCAGCAGCCCACGGACAGGGGTTGAAGCTTTCTTT. It yields the protein CASSPRTGVEAFF.

A remark on this clone: A read error may produce the germline difference seen at one junction end. V gene TRBV19 combines with J gene TRBJ2-7, with TRBD1 identical over 8 bases. The germline gives CDR1 LNHDA, CDR2 SQIVND (reference sequence). This CDR3 is 13 amino acids long. Here the CDR3 reads CASSSDRTGKLDF. The CDR3 DNA follows: TGTGCCAGTAGTTCTGACCGGACAGGGAAGCTGGACTTC.

Notes on this clone: Other nucleotide sequences in the sample specify the same CDR3. The chain is built from TRBV14 and TRBJ2-1; the match to TRBD1 covers 10 bases. V gave up 4 bases and J gave up 4 bases; unmatched junction bases: 1. CDR3 size: 14 residues. Germline V gene lookup returns CDR1 SGHDN and CDR2 FVKESK. The CDR3 spells CASSRQGAYNEQFF. The CDR3 nucleotides read TGTGCCAGCAGCCGACAGGGGGCGTACAATGAGCAGTTCTTC. The whole variable domain, filled in from reference TRBV14 and TRBJ2-1, reads EAGVTQFPSHSVIEKGQTVTLRCDPISGHDNLYWYRRVMGKEIKFLLHFVKESKQDESGMPNNRFLAERTGGTYSTLKVQPAELEDSGVYFCASSRQGAYNEQFFGPGTRLTVL.

This chain links TRBV28 with TRBJ2-7; the match to TRBD2 covers 12 bases. The V and J ends lost 4 bases and 0 bases, in that order; junction bases with no gene match: 13. The germline V gene encodes CDR1 MDHEN and CDR2 SYDVKM. This CDR3 is 19 amino acids long. The CDR3 loop reads CASSSPRASGRAVSYEQYF. For the CDR3, the DNA is TGTGCCAGCAGTTCGCCGCGGGCTAGCGGGAGGGCAGTCTCCTACGAGCAGTACTTC.

V usage is TRBV4-3 and J usage is TRBJ1-2; possibly TRBD1 for D (6 bases). V shed 3 bases and J shed 4 bases, with 12 bases lying between them. Germline CDR1 reads LGHNA; CDR2 reads YSLEER. The CDR3 is 14 residues long. DNA for the CDR3: TGCGCCAGCAGCCATTACAGGGAGGGCTATGGCTACACCTTC. It codes for CASSHYREGYGYTF.

J is TRBJ1-2 and V is TRBV5-1; TRBD1 might be the D (6 bases). CDR1 is SGHRS, CDR2 YFSETQ, per germline. Trimming left V 4 bases short and J 7 bases short, with 11 bases between. The CDR3 runs 12 residues. The chain's CDR3 is CASSQDSGGYTF. Written as DNA, the CDR3 is TGCGCCAGCAGCCAGGACAGTGGTGGCTACACCTTC. The variable domain in full, completed from reference TRBV5-1 and TRBJ1-2, reads KAGVTQTPRYLIKTRGQQVTLSCSPISGHRSVSWYQQTPGQGLQFLFEYFSETQRNKGNFPGRFSGRQFSNSRSEMNVSTLELGDSALYLCASSQDSGGYTFGSGTRLTVV.

This chain joins TRBV2 and TRBJ1-2; 9 bases align to TRBD1. The length of the CDR3 is 13 residues. The V gene end was trimmed by 8 bases and the J gene end by 7 bases; junction bases not matched to a gene: 8. CDR1 is SNHLY, CDR2 FYNNEI, per germline. Here the CDR3 DNA reads TGTGCCAGCGAAGGGACAGGGAGGATTGGCTACACCTTC. Its protein is CASEGTGRIGYTF.

This chain uses TRBV7-2 with TRBJ2-5; tentatively, D is TRBD1 (6 bases). The CDR3 extends over 16 amino acids. The germline V gene has CDR1 SGHTA and CDR2 FQGNSA. V lost 5 bases to trimming and J lost 4 bases, with 20 bases between them. CDR3 amino acids: CASSVRSYRVGETQYF. Written as DNA, the CDR3 is TGTGCCAGCAGCGTTAGATCCTACAGGGTCGGAGAGACCCAGTACTTC.

This chain links TRBV19 with TRBJ1-1; no definite D call. Trimming took off 6 bases at V and 7 bases at J, with 12 bases between the two ends. There are 12 residues in the CDR3. Germline loops: CDR1 LNHDA, CDR2 SQIVND (reference sequence). CDR3: CASRSRASEAFF. For the CDR3, the DNA is TGTGCCAGTAGGTCGAGGGCCAGTGAAGCTTTCTTT.

The chain carries TRBV10-3 and TRBJ2-1; the D gene is possibly TRBD2 (5 bases). There are 14 residues in the CDR3. Germline values: CDR1 ENHRY, CDR2 SYGVKD. V was pared by 10 bases and J by 6 bases, with 19 bases between. The CDR3 bases are TGTGCCACAGAATTACTAGGGTACGGCAATGAGCAGTTCTTC. It is translated as CATELLGYGNEQFF.

The chain is built from TRBV6-1 and TRBJ1-5, with TRBD1 matching 8 bases. The CDR3 has 15 residues. V gave up 5 bases and J gave up 2 bases; unmatched junction bases: 5. Germline values: CDR1 MNHNS, CDR2 SASEGT. The CDR3 region has the DNA TGTGCCAGCAGTATGACAGGGGAGGGCAATCAGCCCCAGCATTTT. This codes for CASSMTGEGNQPQHF.

The chain joins TRBV7-2 to TRBJ1-5; a possible D gene is TRBD1 (6 bases). V was pared by 2 bases and J by 2 bases, with 10 bases between. Germline V gene sequence: CDR1 SGHTA, CDR2 FQGNSA. The CDR3 loop spans 15 amino acids. In nucleotides, the CDR3 is TGTGCCAGCAGCTTACAGGGGCTGGGCAATCAGCCCCAGCATTTT. Amino acid sequence: CASSLQGLGNQPQHF.

The chain links TRBV30 to TRBJ1-5; D gene unclear. The germline CDR1 and CDR2 sequences are GTSNPN and SVGIG (reference sequence). Trimming took off 0 bases at V and 7 bases at J, with 10 bases between the two ends. This CDR3 has 13 residues. In nucleotides, the CDR3 is TGTGCCTGGAGTGTACATCCGGGGCAGCCCCAGCATTTT. This translates into CAWSVHPGQPQHF. Drawing the rest from reference TRBV30 and TRBJ1-5, the complete variable domain is SQTIHQWPATLVQPVGSPLSLECTVEGTSNPNLYWYRQAAGRGLQLLFYSVGIGQISSEVPQNLSASRPQDRQFILSSKKLLLSDSGFYLCAWSVHPGQPQHFGDGTRLSIL.

V gene TRBV4-3 combines with J gene TRBJ1-5; D is possibly TRBD1 (5 bases). Germline V lookup: CDR1 LGHNA, CDR2 YSLEER. The CDR3 has 16 amino acids. V lost 0 bases to trimming and J lost 7 bases, with 16 bases between them. CDR3 sequence: CASSQDRQAGAQPQHF. In nucleotides, the CDR3 is TGCGCCAGCAGCCAAGATCGGCAGGCTGGGGCCCAGCCCCAGCATTTT.

The chain recombines TRBV5-1 with TRBJ1-6, with D possibly being TRBD1 (6 bases). The CDR3 has 17 amino acids. The V and J ends lost 0 bases and 7 bases respectively, with 17 bases between them. From germline, CDR1 is SGHRS and CDR2 YFSETQ. The CDR3 loop reads CASSLDAQGWGNSPLHF. The CDR3 DNA sequence: TGCGCCAGCAGCTTGGACGCTCAGGGGTGGGGCAATTCACCCCTCCACTTT.

V is TRBV30 and J is TRBJ1-5; D is perhaps TRBD1 (6 bases). The CDR3 length is 15 residues. Germline CDR1 reads GTSNPN; CDR2 reads SVGIG (reference sequence). Trimming left V 0 bases short and J 5 bases short, with 14 bases between. The CDR3 sequence is CAWSVGQFVHQPQHF. The DNA for the CDR3 is TGTGCCTGGAGTGTAGGACAGTTTGTCCATCAGCCCCAGCATTTT.

This clone appeared once. J is TRBJ2-7 and V is TRBV20-1; D might be TRBD1 (6 bases). CDR3 length equals 11 residues. The germline V gene has CDR1 DFQATT and CDR2 SNEGSKA (reference sequence). V lost 6 bases and J lost 2, with 8 bases in between. In nucleotides, the CDR3 is TGCAGTGCAAAGGGGGCCTACGAGCAGTACTTC. It yields the protein CSAKGAYEQYF.

The rearrangement links TRBV12-5 to TRBJ1-2; 7 bases map to TRBD1. The CDR3 extends over 16 amino acids. Trimming cost V 0 bases and J 8 bases; bases outside gene matches: 12. Germline lookup yields CDR1 LGHNT and CDR2 FRNRAP. The CDR3 region has the DNA TGTGCTAGTGGTTTGGTACCCGGATCGACAGGGCGCGGCTACACCTTC. It yields the protein CASGLVPGSTGRGYTF. Full variable domain (rest looked up from reference TRBV12-5 and TRBJ1-2): DARVTQTPRHKVTEMGQEVTMRCQPILGHNTVFWYRQTMMQGLELLAYFRNRAPLDDSGMPKDRFSAEMPDATLATLKIQPSEPRDSAVYFCASGLVPGSTGRGYTFGSGTRLTVV.

The chain couples TRBV6-5 to TRBJ1-6, with D tentatively TRBD1 (5 bases). Per the germline V gene, CDR1 is MNHEY and CDR2 is SVGAGI. The CDR3 is 13 amino acids. The V end was cut by 7 bases, the J end by 7 bases, with 11 bases between. The CDR3 DNA follows: TGTGCCAGCACAGGGATAGAGAATTCACCCCTCCACTTT. It encodes CASTGIENSPLHF.

V is TRBV19 and J is TRBJ1-1, with TRBD1 matching 8 bases. This CDR3 is built from 14 residues. Unmatched junction bases numbered 10, after V lost 8 bases and J lost 5 bases. Germline CDR1 reads LNHDA; CDR2 reads SQIVND (reference sequence). The CDR3 nucleotides are TGTGCCAGTGGGTACCAGGGGGCGAGAACTGAAGCTTTCTTT. It yields the protein CASGYQGARTEAFF.